The clone carrying this T cell receptor (beta chain) came up a few times. What it recognizes is unknown. The germline CDR1 and CDR2 sequences are SQVTM and ANQGSEA. The V and J ends lost 8 bases and 5 bases respectively, with 10 bases between them. The CDR3 contains 11 residues. The source of the sample is a study of beta chain features in type 1 diabetes. Study findings and constraints: Shorter TCRB CDR3s, moderately but significantly so, were found in Type 1 diabetes patients in all four CD4+ subsets.

Every isolated RNA sample was fully reverse transcribed, so sequencing captured expressed TCRB transcripts. Generated by immunoSEQ multiplex PCR, the TCRdb table keeps only in-frame clones and is missing some. The repertoire has a few hundred thousand clones, 24% of them found once; the top ten carry about 0.012%. The sample was naive CD4+ T cells from blood. The chain links TRBV29-1 to TRBJ2-1; possibly TRBD2 for D (5 bases). The receptor's source is a woman aged 30 to 39 with type 1 diabetes. This CDR3 is CSPRENNEQFF. Written as DNA, the CDR3 is TGCAGCCCGAGGGAAAACAATGAGCAGTTCTTC.